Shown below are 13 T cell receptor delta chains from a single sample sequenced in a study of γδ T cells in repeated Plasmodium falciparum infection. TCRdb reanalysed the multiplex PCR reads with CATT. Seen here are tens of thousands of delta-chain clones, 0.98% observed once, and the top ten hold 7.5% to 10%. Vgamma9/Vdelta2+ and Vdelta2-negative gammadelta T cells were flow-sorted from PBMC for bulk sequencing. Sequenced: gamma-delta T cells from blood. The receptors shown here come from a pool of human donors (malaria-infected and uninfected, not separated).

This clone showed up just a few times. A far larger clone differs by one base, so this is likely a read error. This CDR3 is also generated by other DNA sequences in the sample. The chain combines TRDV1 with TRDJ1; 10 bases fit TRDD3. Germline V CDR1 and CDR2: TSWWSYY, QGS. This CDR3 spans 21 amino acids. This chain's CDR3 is CALGELPTSLPELGDPDKLIF. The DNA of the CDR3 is TGTGCTCTTGGGGAGCTCCCTACCAGCCTCCCTGAACTGGGGGATCCCGATAAACTCATCTTC.

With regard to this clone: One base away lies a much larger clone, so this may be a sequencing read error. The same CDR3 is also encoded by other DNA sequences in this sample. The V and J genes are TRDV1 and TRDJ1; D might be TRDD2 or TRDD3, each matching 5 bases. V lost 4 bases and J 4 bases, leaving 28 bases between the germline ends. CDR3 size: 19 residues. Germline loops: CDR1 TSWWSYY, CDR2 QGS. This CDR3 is CALGGIAFARTSFGDKLIF. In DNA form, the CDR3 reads TGTGCTCTTGGGGGGATAGCCTTCGCTCGTACCTCTTTTGGCGATAAACTCATCTTT.

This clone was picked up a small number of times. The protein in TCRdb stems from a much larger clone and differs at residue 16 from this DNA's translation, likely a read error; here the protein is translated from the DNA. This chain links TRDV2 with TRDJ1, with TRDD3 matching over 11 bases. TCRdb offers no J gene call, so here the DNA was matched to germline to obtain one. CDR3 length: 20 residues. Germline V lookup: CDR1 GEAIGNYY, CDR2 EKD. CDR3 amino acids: CACDKVSVLGDSPYTNKLIF. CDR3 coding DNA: TGTGCCTGTGACAAGGTCTCGGTACTGGGGGATAGCCCGTACACCAATAAACTCATCTTT.

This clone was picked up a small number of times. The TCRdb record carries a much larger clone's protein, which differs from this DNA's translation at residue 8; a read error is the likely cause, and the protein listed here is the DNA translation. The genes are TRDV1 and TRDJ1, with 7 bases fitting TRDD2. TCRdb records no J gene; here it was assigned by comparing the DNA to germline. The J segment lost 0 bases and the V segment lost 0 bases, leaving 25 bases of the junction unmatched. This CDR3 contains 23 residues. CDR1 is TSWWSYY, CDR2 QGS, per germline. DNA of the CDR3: TGTGCTCTTGGGGAACTTCCATTCCTACGAGGGGGGTGGGATTCAGCGTACACCGATAAACTCATCTTT. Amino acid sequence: CALGELPFLRGGWDSAYTDKLIF.

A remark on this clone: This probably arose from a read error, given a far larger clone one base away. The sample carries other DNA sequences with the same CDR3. This CDR3 is CACDTIPGNERGTDKLIF. In DNA form, the CDR3 reads TGTGCCTGTGACACAATCCCCGGGAATGAGAGGGGGACCGATAAACTCATCTTT. This sequence joins TRDV2 and TRDJ1, with D perhaps TRDD3 (5 bases). V was clipped by 1 base and J by 2 bases, with 22 bases between them. Per germline, CDR1 GEAIGNYY and CDR2 EKD. The CDR3 sequence is 18 residues long.

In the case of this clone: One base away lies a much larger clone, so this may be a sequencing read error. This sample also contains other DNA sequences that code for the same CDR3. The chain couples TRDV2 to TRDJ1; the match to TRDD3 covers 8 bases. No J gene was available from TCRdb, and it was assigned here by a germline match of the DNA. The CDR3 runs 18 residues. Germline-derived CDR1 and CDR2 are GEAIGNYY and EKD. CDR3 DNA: TGTGCTTGTGACACCCTTCCCGTACCTGGGGGAGGAACCGATAAACTCATCTTT. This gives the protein CACDTLPVPGGGTDKLIF.

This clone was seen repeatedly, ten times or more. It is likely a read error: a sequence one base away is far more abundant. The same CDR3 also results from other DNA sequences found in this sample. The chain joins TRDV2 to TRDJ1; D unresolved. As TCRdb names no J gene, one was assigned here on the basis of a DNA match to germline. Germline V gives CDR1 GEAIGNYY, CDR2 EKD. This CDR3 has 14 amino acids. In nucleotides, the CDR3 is TGCGCCTGTGACACCGTCGGAAACACCGATAAACTCATCTTT. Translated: CACDTVGNTDKLIF.

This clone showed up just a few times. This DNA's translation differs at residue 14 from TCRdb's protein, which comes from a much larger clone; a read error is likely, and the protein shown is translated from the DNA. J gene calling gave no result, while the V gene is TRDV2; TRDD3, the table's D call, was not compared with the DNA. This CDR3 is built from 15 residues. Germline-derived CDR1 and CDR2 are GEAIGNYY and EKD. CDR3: CACDAGDTSTDKLTF. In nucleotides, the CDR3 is TGTGCCTGTGACGCGGGGGATACTTCCACCGATAAACTCACCTTT.

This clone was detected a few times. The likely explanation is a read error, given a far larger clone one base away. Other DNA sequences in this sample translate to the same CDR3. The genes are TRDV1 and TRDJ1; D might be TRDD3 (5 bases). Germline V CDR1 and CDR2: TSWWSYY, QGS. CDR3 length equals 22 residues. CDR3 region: CALGELKPNPKGPAQYTDKLIF. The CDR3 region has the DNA TGTGCTCTAGGGGAACTCAAACCAAACCCGAAGGGACCCGCACAGTACACCGATAAACTCATCTTT.

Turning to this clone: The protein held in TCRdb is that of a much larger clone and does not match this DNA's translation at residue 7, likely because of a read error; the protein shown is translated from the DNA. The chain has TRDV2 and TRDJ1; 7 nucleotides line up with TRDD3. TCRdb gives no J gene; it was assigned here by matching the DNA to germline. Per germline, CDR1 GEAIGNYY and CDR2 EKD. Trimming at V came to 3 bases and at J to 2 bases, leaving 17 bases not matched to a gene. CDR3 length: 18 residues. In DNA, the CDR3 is TGTGCCTGTGACCCCGTACAGGGGGATCCGGGGAGAACCGATAAACTCATCTTT. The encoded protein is CACDPVQGDPGRTDKLIF.

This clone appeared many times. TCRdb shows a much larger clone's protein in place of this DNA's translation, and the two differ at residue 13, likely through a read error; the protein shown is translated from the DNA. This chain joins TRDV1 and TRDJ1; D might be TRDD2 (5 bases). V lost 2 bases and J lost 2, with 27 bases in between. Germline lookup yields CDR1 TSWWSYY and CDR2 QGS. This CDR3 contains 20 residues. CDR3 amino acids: CALGEGPGLSYGAGTDKLIF. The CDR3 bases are TGTGCTCTTGGGGAAGGACCCGGCCTATCCTATGGAGCGGGTACCGATAAACTCATCTTT.

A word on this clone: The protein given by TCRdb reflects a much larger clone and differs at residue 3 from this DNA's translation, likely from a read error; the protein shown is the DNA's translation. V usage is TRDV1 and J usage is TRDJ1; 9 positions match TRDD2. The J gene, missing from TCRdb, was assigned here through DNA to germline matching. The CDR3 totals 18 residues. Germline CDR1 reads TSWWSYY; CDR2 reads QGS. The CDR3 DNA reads TGTGCTCCTGGGGGGGGCCTTCCTACACATGAGCGGGCCGATAAACTCATCTTT. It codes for CAPGGGLPTHERADKLIF.

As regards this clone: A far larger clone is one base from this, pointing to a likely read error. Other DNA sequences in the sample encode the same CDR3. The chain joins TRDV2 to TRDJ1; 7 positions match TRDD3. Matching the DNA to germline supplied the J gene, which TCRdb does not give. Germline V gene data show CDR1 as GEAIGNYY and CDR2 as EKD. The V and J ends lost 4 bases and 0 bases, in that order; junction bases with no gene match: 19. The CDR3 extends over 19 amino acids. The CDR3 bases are TGTGCCTGTGATACGAGAAGAGGGGATAAAAGGAGGTACACCGATAAACTCATCTTT. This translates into CACDTRRGDKRRYTDKLIF.